This T cell receptor (beta chain) was captured by sequencing in a study of T-cell reconstitution after alpha-beta-depleted transplantation in children. Regarding this clonotype: Antigen specificity is unknown.

From germline, CDR1 is SGHAT and CDR2 FQNNGV. The CDR3 extends over 16 amino acids. Trimming cost V 5 bases and J 1 base; bases outside gene matches: 6. As it was prepared, the TCRbeta library received unique molecular identifiers. MiXCR, run by TCRdb on the PCR reads, gives a single entry per CDR3 protein. This table has about 300,000 distinct CDR3 sequences, almost 8% appearing once. Points from the study as a whole: One year after transplant, T-cell counts and diversity came mostly from newly produced T cells. Reports say that about two months after transplant, the alpha-beta T cells came out of several hundred graft clones that had expanded. Surviving recipient T cells and thymic progenitors produced the high day-60 TCRbeta diversity seen in some patients.

The sample was peripheral blood, taken 360 days after TCRalphabeta/CD19-depleted stem cell transplant. The receptor's source is a female patient younger than 10 who had a stem cell transplant for Fanconi anemia, so the T cells may come from the graft donor. The V call is TRBV11-2, the J call TRBJ1-1; TRBD1 matches 11 bases. The CDR3 sequence is CASSVDRGLENTEAFF. The CDR3 DNA reads TGTGCCAGCAGCGTGGACAGGGGGCTGGAGAACACTGAAGCTTTCTTT.